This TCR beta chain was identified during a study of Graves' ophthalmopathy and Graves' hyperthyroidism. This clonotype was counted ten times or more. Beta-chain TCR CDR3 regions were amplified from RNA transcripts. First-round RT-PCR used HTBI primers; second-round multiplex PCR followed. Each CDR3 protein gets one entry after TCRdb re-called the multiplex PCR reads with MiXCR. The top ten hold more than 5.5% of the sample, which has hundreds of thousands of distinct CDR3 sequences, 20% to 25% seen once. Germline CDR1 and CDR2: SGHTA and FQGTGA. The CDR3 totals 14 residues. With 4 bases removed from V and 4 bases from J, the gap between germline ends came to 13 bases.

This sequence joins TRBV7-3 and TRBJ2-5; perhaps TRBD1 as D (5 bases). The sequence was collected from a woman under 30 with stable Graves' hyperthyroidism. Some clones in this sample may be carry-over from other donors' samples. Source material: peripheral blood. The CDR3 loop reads CASSSEGAPETQYF. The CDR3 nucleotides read TGTGCCAGCAGCTCGGAAGGGGCCCCAGAGACCCAGTACTTC.